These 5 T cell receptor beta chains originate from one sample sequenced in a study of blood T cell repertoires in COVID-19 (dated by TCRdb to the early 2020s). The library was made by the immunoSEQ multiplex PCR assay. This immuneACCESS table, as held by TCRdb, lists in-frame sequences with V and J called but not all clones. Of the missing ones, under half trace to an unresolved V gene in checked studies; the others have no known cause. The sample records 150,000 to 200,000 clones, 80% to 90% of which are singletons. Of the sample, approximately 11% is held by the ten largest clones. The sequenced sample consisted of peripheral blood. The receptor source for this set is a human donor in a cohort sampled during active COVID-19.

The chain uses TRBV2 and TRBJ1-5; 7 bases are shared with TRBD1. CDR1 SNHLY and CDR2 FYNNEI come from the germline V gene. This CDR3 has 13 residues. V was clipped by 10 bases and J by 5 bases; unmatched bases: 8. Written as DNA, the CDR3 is TGTGCCACTATGGGGGACAGCCATCAGCCCCAGCATTTT. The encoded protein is CATMGDSHQPQHF. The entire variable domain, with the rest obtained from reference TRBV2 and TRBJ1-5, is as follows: EPEVTQTPSHQVTQMGQEVILRCVPISNHLYFYWYRQILGQKVEFLVSFYNNEISEKSEIFDDQFSVERPDGSNFTLKIRSTKLEDSAMYFCATMGDSHQPQHFGDGTRLSIL.

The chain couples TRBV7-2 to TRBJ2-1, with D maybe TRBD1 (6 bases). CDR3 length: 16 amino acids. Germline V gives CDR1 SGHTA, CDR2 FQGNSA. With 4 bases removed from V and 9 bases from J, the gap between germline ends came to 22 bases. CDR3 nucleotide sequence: TGTGCCAGCAGCTCCCAAAGACAGGTCTCCGCGGGTGAGCAGTTCTTC. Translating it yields CASSSQRQVSAGEQFF. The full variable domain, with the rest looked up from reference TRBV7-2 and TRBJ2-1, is GAGVSQSPSNKVTEKGKDVELRCDPISGHTALYWYRQSLGQGLEFLIYFQGNSAPDKSGLPSDRFSAERTGGSVSTLTIQRTQQEDSAVYLCASSSQRQVSAGEQFFGPGTRLTVL.

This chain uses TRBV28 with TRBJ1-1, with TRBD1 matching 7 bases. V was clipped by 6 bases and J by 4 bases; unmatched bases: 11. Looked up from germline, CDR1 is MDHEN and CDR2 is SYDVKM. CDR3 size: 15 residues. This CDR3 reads CASRPPTGALTEAFF. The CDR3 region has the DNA TGTGCCAGCAGGCCCCCTACAGGGGCGCTCACTGAAGCTTTCTTT.

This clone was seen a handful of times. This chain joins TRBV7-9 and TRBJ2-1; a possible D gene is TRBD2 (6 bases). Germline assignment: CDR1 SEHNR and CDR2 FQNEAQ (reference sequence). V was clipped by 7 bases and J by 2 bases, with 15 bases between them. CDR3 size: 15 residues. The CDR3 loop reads CASTTEGYPYNEQFF. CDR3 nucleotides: TGTGCCAGCACCACGGAGGGGTACCCCTACAATGAGCAGTTCTTC.

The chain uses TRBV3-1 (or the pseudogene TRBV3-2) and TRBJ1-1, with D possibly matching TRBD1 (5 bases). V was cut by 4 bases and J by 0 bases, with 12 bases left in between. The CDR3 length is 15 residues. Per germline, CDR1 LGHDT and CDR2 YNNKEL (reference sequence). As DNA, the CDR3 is TGTGCCAGCAGCCTCGCACCACAGGTGAACACTGAAGCTTTCTTT. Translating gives CASSLAPQVNTEAFF.